This passage covers 8 T cell receptor beta chains from one sample sequenced in a study of blood T cell repertoires in COVID-19. Clones were read by immunoSEQ multiplex PCR, and TCRdb kept only the in-frame ones, dropping some. The table lists 250,000 to 300,000 clones, roughly nine tenths of them singletons. The sequencing sample was made of peripheral blood. Receptors originate from a woman aged 40 to 49 who had recovered from COVID-19.

This sequence joins TRBV11-3 and TRBJ2-1, with a possible D match to TRBD2 (6 bases). CDR3 size: 15 residues. CDR1 is SGHNT and CDR2 is YENEEA in the germline V gene. The V end lost 5 bases, the J end lost 3 bases, and 14 bases lay between the germline ends. The CDR3 DNA follows: TGTGCCAGCAGCCAACTAGGAGGGATCTACAATGAGCAGTTCTTC. It specifies CASSQLGGIYNEQFF. Combining the CDR3 with reference TRBV11-3 and TRBJ2-1 gives the whole variable domain EAGVVQSPRYKIIEKKQPVAFWCNPISGHNTLYWYLQNLGQGPELLIRYENEEAVDDSQLPKDRFSAERLKGVDSTLKIQPAELGDSAVYLCASSQLGGIYNEQFFGPGTRLTVL.

This clone occurred once. The chain has TRBV10-3 and TRBJ1-6, with 9 bases that match TRBD1. The CDR3 extends over 17 amino acids. J lost 11 bases, V lost 3 bases, and 14 bases had no gene match. Germline CDR1 and CDR2: ENHRY and SYGVKD. Here the CDR3 DNA reads TGTGCCATCAGTGAATTTGGGGACAGGGCGAACGGAACACCCCTCCACTTT. Translating gives CAISEFGDRANGTPLHF.

The rearrangement uses TRBV11-2 and TRBJ1-2; 9 positions match TRBD1. The CDR3 is 14 residues long. The germline gives CDR1 SGHAT, CDR2 FQNNGV. V was clipped by 1 base and J by 6 bases; unmatched bases: 3. CDR3 coding DNA: TGTGCCAGCAGCTTAGGCAGACAGGGGGATGGCTACACCTTC. Translating it yields CASSLGRQGDGYTF.

The chain links TRBV3-1 (or the pseudogene TRBV3-2) to TRBJ2-1; 7 nucleotides align to TRBD2. Germline values: CDR1 LGHDT, CDR2 YNNKEL (reference sequence). J lost 6 bases, V lost 4 bases, and 6 bases had no gene match. The CDR3 totals 14 residues. The CDR3 sequence is CASSLKRGINEQFF. In nucleotides, the CDR3 is TGTGCCAGCAGCCTTAAGCGGGGCATCAATGAGCAGTTCTTC.

The CDR3 loop reads CASSQEGSGISAQYF. The CDR3 DNA reads TGCGCCAGCAGCCAAGAGGGTAGCGGTATTTCGGCCCAGTACTTC. This sequence joins TRBV4-1 and TRBJ2-5; possible D gene TRBD2, 6 bases. V lost 0 bases to trimming and J lost 9 bases, with 17 bases between them. The CDR3 runs 15 residues. Germline lookup yields CDR1 MGHRA and CDR2 YSYEKL.

This clone was counted a single time. V gene TRBV7-9 combines with J gene TRBJ2-1; TRBD1 might be the D (5 bases). V was shortened by 5 bases and J by 0 bases, with 14 bases between the two germline ends. The CDR3 spans 16 residues. CDR1 and CDR2 from the germline V gene are SEHNR and FQNEAQ (reference sequence). As DNA, the CDR3 is TGTGCCAGCAGCATCACGGCCAGGGTCTCCTACAATGAGCAGTTCTTC. Encoded protein: CASSITARVSYNEQFF. Supplemented by reference TRBV7-9 and TRBJ2-1, the full variable domain reads DTGVSQNPRHKITKRGQNVTFRCDPISEHNRLYWYRQTLGQGPEFLTYFQNEAQLEKSRLLSDRFSAERPKGSFSTLEIQRTEQGDSAMYLCASSITARVSYNEQFFGPGTRLTVL.

This clone appeared a single time. The CDR3 here is CASSLRGSGNTIYF. In DNA form, the CDR3 reads TGTGCCAGCAGCTTGCGAGGCTCTGGAAACACCATATATTTT. This chain connects TRBV5-4 to TRBJ1-3; D is undetermined. Trimming removed 1 base at V and 0 bases at J, with 5 bases between. CDR3 length: 14 residues. The V gene's germline CDR1 is SGHNT and CDR2 YYREEE (reference sequence).

V and J are TRBV5-6 and TRBJ1-1; 10 bases are a match to TRBD1. CDR1 and CDR2 from the germline V gene are SGHDT and YYEEEE. The CDR3 totals 16 residues. V shed 4 bases and J 0 bases; nucleotides not matched to a gene: 6. The CDR3 sequence is CASSGLTGGLNTEAFF. The CDR3 DNA reads TGTGCCAGCAGCGGATTGACAGGGGGCCTGAACACTGAAGCTTTCTTT.